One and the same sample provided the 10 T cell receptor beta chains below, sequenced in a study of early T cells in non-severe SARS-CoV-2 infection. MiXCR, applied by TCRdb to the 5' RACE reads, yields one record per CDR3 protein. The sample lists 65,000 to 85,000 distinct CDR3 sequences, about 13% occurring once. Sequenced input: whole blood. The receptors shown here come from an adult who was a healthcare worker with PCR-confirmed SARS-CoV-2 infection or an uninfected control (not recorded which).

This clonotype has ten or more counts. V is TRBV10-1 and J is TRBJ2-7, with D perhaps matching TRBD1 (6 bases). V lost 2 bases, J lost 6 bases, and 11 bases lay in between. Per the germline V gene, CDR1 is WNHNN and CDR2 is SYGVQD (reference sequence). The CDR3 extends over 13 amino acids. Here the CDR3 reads CASSELLGGEQYF. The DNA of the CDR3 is TGCGCCAGCAGTGAGCTCTTAGGGGGCGAGCAGTACTTC.

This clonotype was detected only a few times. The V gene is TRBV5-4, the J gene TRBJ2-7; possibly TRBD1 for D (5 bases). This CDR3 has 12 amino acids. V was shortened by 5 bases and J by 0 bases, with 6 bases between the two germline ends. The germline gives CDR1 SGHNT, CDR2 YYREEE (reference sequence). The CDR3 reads CASRQDSYEQYF. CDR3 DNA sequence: TGTGCCAGCAGACAGGACTCCTACGAGCAGTACTTC. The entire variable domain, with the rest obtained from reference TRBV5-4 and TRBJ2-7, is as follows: ETGVTQSPTHLIKTRGQQVTLRCSSQSGHNTVSWYQQALGQGPQFIFQYYREEENGRGNFPPRFSGLQFPNYSSELNVNALELDDSALYLCASRQDSYEQYFGPGTRLTVT.

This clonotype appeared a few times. The CDR3 sequence: CASSLTQPSFQETQYF. The CDR3, as DNA: TGTGCCAGCAGCTTAACGCAACCAAGTTTCCAAGAGACCCAGTACTTC. The rearrangement uses TRBV7-2 and TRBJ2-5; D remains unclear. This CDR3 region has 16 residues. Germline V gene lookup returns CDR1 SGHTA and CDR2 FQGNSA. V lost 2 bases, J lost 1 base, and 14 bases lay in between.

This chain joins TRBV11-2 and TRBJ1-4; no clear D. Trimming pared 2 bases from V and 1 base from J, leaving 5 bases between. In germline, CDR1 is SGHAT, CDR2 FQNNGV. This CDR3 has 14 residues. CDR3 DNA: TGTGCCAGCAGCTTACATGTAACTAATGAAAAACTGTTTTTT. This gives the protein CASSLHVTNEKLFF.

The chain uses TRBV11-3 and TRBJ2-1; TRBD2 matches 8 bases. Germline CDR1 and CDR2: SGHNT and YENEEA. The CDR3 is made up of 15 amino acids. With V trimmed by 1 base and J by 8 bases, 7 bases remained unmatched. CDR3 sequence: CASSLAAAGADEQFF. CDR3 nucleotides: TGTGCCAGCAGCTTAGCTGCAGCGGGAGCAGATGAGCAGTTCTTC. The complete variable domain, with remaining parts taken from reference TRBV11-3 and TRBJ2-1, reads EAGVVQSPRYKIIEKKQPVAFWCNPISGHNTLYWYLQNLGQGPELLIRYENEEAVDDSQLPKDRFSAERLKGVDSTLKIQPAELGDSAVYLCASSLAAAGADEQFFGPGTRLTVL.

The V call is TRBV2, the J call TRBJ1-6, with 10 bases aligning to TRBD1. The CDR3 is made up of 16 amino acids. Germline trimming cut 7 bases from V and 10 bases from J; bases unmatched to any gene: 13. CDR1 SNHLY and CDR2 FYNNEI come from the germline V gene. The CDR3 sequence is CASTEATGGAKSPLHF. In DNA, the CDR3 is TGTGCCAGCACCGAGGCGACAGGGGGCGCGAAATCACCCCTCCACTTT.

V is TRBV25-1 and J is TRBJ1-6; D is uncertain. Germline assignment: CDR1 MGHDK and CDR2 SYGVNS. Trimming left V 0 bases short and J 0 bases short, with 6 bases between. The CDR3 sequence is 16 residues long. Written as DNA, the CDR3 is TGTGCCAGCAGTGAATATGGGAGCTCCTATAATTCACCCCTCCACTTT. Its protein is CASSEYGSSYNSPLHF.

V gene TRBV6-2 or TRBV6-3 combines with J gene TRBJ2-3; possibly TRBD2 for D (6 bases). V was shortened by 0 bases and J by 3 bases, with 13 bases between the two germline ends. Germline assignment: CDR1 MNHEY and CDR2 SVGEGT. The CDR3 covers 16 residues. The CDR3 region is CASSYSIGRRTDTQYF. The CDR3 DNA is TGTGCCAGCAGTTACTCGATCGGGAGACGAACAGATACGCAGTATTTT.

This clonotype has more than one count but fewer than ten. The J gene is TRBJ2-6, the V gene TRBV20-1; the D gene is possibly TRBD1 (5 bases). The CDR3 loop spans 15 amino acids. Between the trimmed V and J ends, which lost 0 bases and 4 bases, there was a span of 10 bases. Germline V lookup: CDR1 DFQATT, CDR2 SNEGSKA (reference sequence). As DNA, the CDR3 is TGCAGTGCTAGAGATGCAGGGCGAGGGGCCAACGTCCTGACTTTC. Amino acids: CSARDAGRGANVLTF.

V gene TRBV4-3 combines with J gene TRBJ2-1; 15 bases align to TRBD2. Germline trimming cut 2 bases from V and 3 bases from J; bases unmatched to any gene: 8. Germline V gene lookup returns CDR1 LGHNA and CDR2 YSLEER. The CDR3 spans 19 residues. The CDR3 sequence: CASSQTGLAGGGGYNEQFF. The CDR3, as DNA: TGCGCCAGCAGCCAAACGGGACTAGCGGGAGGAGGGGGCTACAATGAGCAGTTCTTC.